One and the same sample provided the 30 T cell receptor beta chains below, sequenced in a study of vaccination effects on CD4 cells after COVID-19 (dated by TCRdb to between 2021 and 2024). After about 10 days of culture, CD4+ T cells were isolated with the EasySep CD4+ T cell isolation kit. Participants received two doses of either the BNT162b2 or the mRNA-1273 mRNA SARS-CoV-2 vaccine. These TCRs' antigens remain unknown. The receptor library was made with the immunoSEQ multiplex PCR assay. TCRdb retrieved this table from immuneACCESS and kept in-frame rearrangements only. Not all clones are present; in checked studies, unresolved V genes account for under half, and no reason is known for the remainder. The sample table records 50,000 to 80,000 clones; around 79% of these occur just once. About 2.4% of the sample comes from the top ten. The sample here was CD4+ T cells from PBMCs cultured without peptide, taken after COVID-19 vaccination. The receptors here all came from a human donor who received a COVID-19 vaccine.

The rearrangement links TRBV5-4 to TRBJ2-3, with unresolved D. In germline, CDR1 is SGHNT, CDR2 YYREEE (reference sequence). The CDR3 runs to 13 residues. Between the trimmed V and J ends, which lost 4 bases and 0 bases, there was a span of 6 bases. CDR3 loop: CASSRASTDTQYF. The DNA for the CDR3 is TGTGCCAGCAGCAGAGCTAGCACAGATACGCAGTATTTT.

The chain uses TRBV2 and TRBJ1-5; TRBD1 agrees at 7 bases. Trimming cost V 6 bases and J 3 bases; bases outside gene matches: 11. Germline lookup yields CDR1 SNHLY and CDR2 FYNNEI. The CDR3 covers 16 residues. CDR3 region: CASSGRQGRDNQPQHF. CDR3 sequence (DNA): TGTGCCAGCAGCGGCCGACAGGGAAGAGACAATCAGCCCCAGCATTTT. Drawing the rest from reference TRBV2 and TRBJ1-5, the complete variable domain is EPEVTQTPSHQVTQMGQEVILRCVPISNHLYFYWYRQILGQKVEFLVSFYNNEISEKSEIFDDQFSVERPDGSNFTLKIRSTKLEDSAMYFCASSGRQGRDNQPQHFGDGTRLSIL.

V is TRBV6-1 and J is TRBJ2-7, with D perhaps matching TRBD2 (6 bases). CDR3 length: 15 amino acids. Between the trimmed V and J ends, which lost 3 bases and 2 bases, there was a span of 14 bases. CDR1 and CDR2 from the germline V gene are MNHNS and SASEGT. The CDR3 region has the DNA TGTGCCAGCAGTGATATGGGGCTAGCGACCTACGAGCAGTACGTC. Translation gives CASSDMGLATYEQYV.

This chain links TRBV7-2 with TRBJ2-3; TRBD2 agrees at 8 bases. Trimming at V came to 3 bases and at J to 4 bases, leaving 9 bases not matched to a gene. This CDR3 has 16 amino acids. Germline V CDR1 and CDR2: SGHTA, FQGNSA. The CDR3 DNA is TGTGCCAGCAGCTTTTACGGGGGGGCCTCCCCAGATACGCAGTATTTT. Amino acid sequence: CASSFYGGASPDTQYF.

The V gene is TRBV6-4, the J gene TRBJ2-3; D uncertain. CDR3 length equals 13 residues. The germline V gene has CDR1 MRHNA and CDR2 SNTAGT. The germline V and J ends were trimmed by 2 bases and 1 base, with 4 bases remaining between them. The CDR3 is CASSDGGTDTQYF. CDR3 DNA sequence: TGTGCCAGCAGTGACGGGGGCACAGATACGCAGTATTTT.

The chain uses TRBV7-5 and TRBJ1-1. TRBV7-5 is deemed a pseudogene. This CDR3 has 12 amino acids. The CDR3 nucleotides are TGTGCCAGAACCCTTAAGAACACTGAAGCTTTCTTT. Translating it yields CARTLKNTEAFF.

This chain uses TRBV6-1 with TRBJ1-2; no firm D call. The CDR3 has 16 amino acids. In germline, CDR1 is MNHNS, CDR2 SASEGT. V lost 4 bases, J lost 4 bases, and 19 bases lay in between. In DNA form, the CDR3 reads TGTGCCAGCAGTGTTCAGCCATACGGTTCGGGCTATGGCTACACCTTC. Its protein is CASSVQPYGSGYGYTF.

The chain uses TRBV2 and TRBJ2-2, with 7 bases matching TRBD2. The trim removed 2 bases at V and 1 base at J, leaving 4 bases unmatched. Germline assignment: CDR1 SNHLY and CDR2 FYNNEI. The CDR3 is made up of 16 amino acids. The CDR3 DNA sequence: TGTGCCAGCAGTGAATTGGGACTATGGAACACCGGGGAGCTGTTTTTT. It specifies CASSELGLWNTGELFF. Together with reference TRBV2 and TRBJ2-2, the CDR3 gives the full variable domain: EPEVTQTPSHQVTQMGQEVILRCVPISNHLYFYWYRQILGQKVEFLVSFYNNEISEKSEIFDDQFSVERPDGSNFTLKIRSTKLEDSAMYFCASSELGLWNTGELFFGEGSRLTVL.

The chain links TRBV10-3 to TRBJ1-2; 9 bases are shared with TRBD1. The CDR3 sequence is 14 residues long. Germline lookup yields CDR1 ENHRY and CDR2 SYGVKD. Trimming at V came to 7 bases and at J to 8 bases, leaving 11 bases not matched to a gene. The CDR3 protein is CAITLSGTGNGYTF. The DNA of the CDR3 is TGTGCCATCACCTTGTCCGGGACAGGGAACGGCTACACCTTC.

The V gene is TRBV5-6, the J gene TRBJ1-1, with D unresolved. Germline CDR1 is SGHDT and CDR2 is YYEEEE. CDR3 length equals 15 residues. V shed 5 bases and J shed 7 bases, with 21 bases lying between them. The CDR3 reads CASRVFTIPDGEAFF. CDR3 sequence (DNA): TGTGCCAGCAGAGTTTTTACTATCCCGGACGGTGAAGCTTTCTTT.

The chain uses TRBV6-5 and TRBJ1-5; no definite D call. Germline CDR1 reads MNHEY; CDR2 reads SVGAGI. Trimming stripped 6 bases from V and 2 bases from J, with 11 bases between. This CDR3 comprises 14 residues. CDR3 residues: CASSPAPGNQPQHF. The CDR3 DNA reads TGTGCCAGCAGCCCCGCCCCCGGCAATCAGCCCCAGCATTTT.

V usage is TRBV6-2 or TRBV6-3 and J usage is TRBJ2-7; possible D gene TRBD2, 7 bases. Germline CDR1 and CDR2: MNHEY and SVGEGT. CDR3 size: 16 residues. V shed 5 bases and J shed 0 bases, with 17 bases lying between them. CDR3 in amino acids: CASSDPGGRSSYEQYV. CDR3 DNA sequence: TGTGCCAGCAGTGACCCCGGGGGGCGAAGCTCCTACGAGCAGTACGTC.

This chain uses TRBV11-2 with TRBJ2-7; D could derive from TRBD1 or TRBD2 (5 bases each). The CDR3 has 14 amino acids. Per germline, CDR1 SGHAT and CDR2 FQNNGV. V was pared by 5 bases and J by 7 bases, with 18 bases between. As DNA, the CDR3 is TGTGCCAGCAGCCGAGACCACAAGGGGAGAGAGCAGTACGTC. Residues: CASSRDHKGREQYV.

The V gene is TRBV2, the J gene TRBJ2-7; a possible D gene is TRBD1 (6 bases). Germline CDR1 reads SNHLY; CDR2 reads FYNNEI. The CDR3 sequence is 12 residues long. The V end lost 6 bases, the J end lost 3 bases, and 9 bases lay between the germline ends. The CDR3 region has the DNA TGTGCCAGCAGCATACAGGGCTACGAGCAGTACGTC. It encodes CASSIQGYEQYV.

The chain is built from TRBV7-3 and TRBJ2-1, with TRBD1 matching over 8 bases. CDR3 length: 22 residues. Per the germline V gene, CDR1 is SGHTA and CDR2 is FQGTGA. The V and J ends lost 1 base and 6 bases, in that order; junction bases with no gene match: 26. CDR3 DNA: TGTGCCAGCAGCTTAAAACAGGGGGGAGAGCAGGGGCCCCAATATAGGTCCAATGAGCAGTTCTTC. This translates into CASSLKQGGEQGPQYRSNEQFF.

This clone was found once. The CDR3, as DNA: TGTGCCAGCAGCCTGGGGTTTTCAGAGACCCAGTACTTC. Encoded protein: CASSLGFSETQYF. V is TRBV14 and J is TRBJ2-5; D gene uncertain. This CDR3 is built from 13 residues. Trimming took 4 bases from V and 4 from J, leaving 10 bases between them. CDR1 and CDR2 from the germline V gene are SGHDN and FVKESK.

The V and J genes are TRBV5-4 and TRBJ2-3, with D tentatively TRBD1 or TRBD2 (5 bases each). Looked up from germline, CDR1 is SGHNT and CDR2 is YYREEE (reference sequence). The CDR3 spans 15 residues. Trimming cost V 4 bases and J 4 bases, with 16 bases left between them. This CDR3 is CASSPDWGGSDTQYF. Written as DNA, the CDR3 is TGTGCCAGCAGCCCTGACTGGGGCGGGTCAGATACGCAGTATTTT.

This clone was counted a few times. This chain connects TRBV21-1 to TRBJ1-2. TRBV21-1 is listed as a pseudogene. CDR3 length: 15 amino acids. The CDR3 loop is CASSKPEGEDYGYTF. The CDR3 DNA is TGTGCCAGCAGCAAACCCGAGGGCGAGGACTATGGCTACACCTTC.

The chain is built from TRBV4-2 and TRBJ2-3; possible D gene TRBD1, 5 bases. Germline CDR1 LGHNA, CDR2 YNFKEQ. The V gene lost 0 bases and the J gene lost 4 bases, with 14 bases spanning the gap. The CDR3 sequence is 16 residues long. CDR3 loop: CASSQDLRGGADTQYF. In DNA, the CDR3 is TGTGCCAGCAGCCAAGATTTAAGGGGTGGCGCAGATACGCAGTATTTT.

The chain carries TRBV7-3 and TRBJ2-1; 11 bases match TRBD2. CDR1 is SGHTA and CDR2 is FQGTGA in the germline V gene. This CDR3 contains 17 residues. The J segment lost 4 bases and the V segment lost 0 bases, leaving 5 bases of the junction unmatched. The CDR3 is CASSLTLAGGSYNEQFF. In nucleotides, the CDR3 is TGTGCCAGCAGCTTAACCCTAGCGGGGGGATCATACAATGAGCAGTTCTTC.

The chain uses TRBV7-7 and TRBJ2-5; 7 positions match TRBD1. The trim removed 5 bases at V and 3 bases at J, leaving 3 bases unmatched. CDR1 and CDR2 (germline): SSHAT, FNYEAQ (reference sequence). The CDR3 is 13 residues long. The CDR3, as DNA: TGTGCCAGCAGCCCGGGACAGAAAGAGACCCAGTACTTC. Translated: CASSPGQKETQYF.

This clone was seen only a few times. The chain uses TRBV5-1 and TRBJ2-7; D is perhaps TRBD1 (5 bases). Trimming shortened V by 0 bases and J by 6 bases, and 13 bases separated the two germline ends. Germline-derived CDR1 and CDR2 are SGHRS and YFSETQ. The CDR3 covers 14 residues. The chain's CDR3 is CASSLDAGMGEQYV. In nucleotides, the CDR3 is TGCGCCAGCAGCTTGGATGCAGGGATGGGCGAGCAGTACGTC.

Only one count was recorded for this clone. The chain recombines TRBV19 with TRBJ1-4; the match to TRBD1 covers 8 bases. CDR1 and CDR2 (germline): LNHDA, SQIVND (reference sequence). The CDR3 runs 14 residues. Losses at the gene ends were 5 bases for V and 8 bases for J; bases not matched to a gene: 7. The CDR3 reads CASSAGQGYEKLFF. CDR3 sequence (DNA): TGTGCCAGTAGTGCCGGACAGGGTTACGAAAAACTGTTTTTT.

The chain employs TRBV6-6 and TRBJ2-5; maybe TRBD1 (6 bases). Trimming removed 10 bases at V and 4 bases at J, with 16 bases between. Germline V gene data show CDR1 as MNHNY and CDR2 as SVGAGI (reference sequence). The CDR3 runs 13 residues. This chain's CDR3 is CATQGPFGETQYF. The CDR3, as DNA: TGTGCCACCCAGGGGCCATTCGGAGAGACCCAGTACTTC.

The chain couples TRBV6-1 to TRBJ2-5; D uncertain. This CDR3 is built from 12 residues. CDR1 is MNHNS and CDR2 is SASEGT in the germline V gene. Trimming shortened V by 6 bases and J by 10 bases, and 15 bases separated the two germline ends. The CDR3: CASRLFAGVQYF. CDR3 bases: TGTGCCAGCAGACTCTTTGCTGGGGTCCAGTACTTC.

The chain links TRBV5-6 to TRBJ1-1; unclear D gene. This CDR3 has 14 residues. Per germline, CDR1 SGHDT and CDR2 YYEEEE. V was shortened by 0 bases and J by 4 bases, with 10 bases between the two germline ends. The CDR3 loop reads CASSLVGRFTEAFF. CDR3 DNA sequence: TGTGCCAGCAGCTTGGTGGGGAGGTTCACTGAAGCTTTCTTT.

This clone has only a few counts. The chain links TRBV28 to TRBJ1-2; D ambiguous. Germline-derived CDR1 and CDR2 are MDHEN and SYDVKM. This CDR3 has 13 amino acids. V lost 6 bases to trimming and J lost 5 bases, with 13 bases between them. This CDR3 reads CASSPAGGYGYTF. CDR3 nucleotide sequence: TGTGCCAGCAGCCCGGCAGGAGGGTATGGCTACACCTTC.

This clone occurred once. The rearrangement joins TRBV18 to TRBJ1-1; no clear D. The CDR3 runs 16 residues. The germline gives CDR1 KGHSH, CDR2 LQKENI. Deletions cut 0 bases from V and 0 bases from J, with 11 bases between. The CDR3 region is CASSPPPGLMNTEAFF. The CDR3 nucleotides are TGTGCCAGCTCACCACCGCCTGGATTGATGAACACTGAAGCTTTCTTT.

The rearrangement joins TRBV5-1 to TRBJ1-1; unclear D gene. Per the germline V gene, CDR1 is SGHRS and CDR2 is YFSETQ. Trimming took 4 bases from V and 11 from J, leaving 18 bases between them. The CDR3 length is 13 residues. The CDR3 loop reads CASSVTAVGMAFF. In DNA, the CDR3 is TGCGCCAGCAGCGTGACGGCGGTCGGGATGGCTTTCTTT.

The chain combines TRBV24-1 with TRBJ1-5, with TRBD1 as a possible D gene (6 bases). Germline V gives CDR1 KGHDR, CDR2 SFDVKD. The CDR3 extends over 16 amino acids. The V gene lost 4 bases and the J gene lost 0 bases, with 12 bases spanning the gap. CDR3 coding DNA: TGTGCCACCAGTGACCCTAAGGACAGTAGCAATCAGCCCCAGCATTTT. The encoded protein is CATSDPKDSSNQPQHF.